Below, 2 T cell receptor beta chains from the same sample are listed, as sequenced in a study of blood T cells in healthy people across ages (dated by TCRdb to the mid-2010s). Preparation of the library involved 5' RACE. Sequencing relied on an Illumina HiSeq 2500. A second PCR of about 7 to 12 cycles was performed with a sample-barcoded 5' primer and a J-beta primer mix. TCRdb's own reprocessing of the public reads used fastp at Q25 and MiXCR and kept productive beta chains. Rows are unified per CDR3 protein, each entry keeping the most common DNA and genes. The sample contains 1.5 million to 2 million distinct CDR3 sequences, around 48% of them found a single time. The ten largest clones take up approximately 2.1% of the sample. Source material: blood. The receptors were gathered from a woman between 40 and 50 years old in good health.

This chain links TRBV4-2 with TRBJ2-3; D remains unclear. Trimming removed 2 bases at V and 2 bases at J, with 11 bases between. This CDR3 has 15 amino acids. Per germline, CDR1 LGHNA and CDR2 YNFKEQ. The CDR3 nucleotides read TGTGCCAGCAGCCAACTAACAGCTAACACAGATACGCAGTATTTT. Translation: CASSQLTANTDTQYF.

The rearrangement joins TRBV20-1 to TRBJ2-3; D uncertain. V was clipped by 5 bases and J by 6 bases, with 9 bases between them. CDR1 and CDR2 from the germline V gene are DFQATT and SNEGSKA (reference sequence). The CDR3 totals 11 residues. In DNA form, the CDR3 reads TGCAGTGCTTCCAACTCCGATACGCAGTATTTT. Translation gives CSASNSDTQYF.